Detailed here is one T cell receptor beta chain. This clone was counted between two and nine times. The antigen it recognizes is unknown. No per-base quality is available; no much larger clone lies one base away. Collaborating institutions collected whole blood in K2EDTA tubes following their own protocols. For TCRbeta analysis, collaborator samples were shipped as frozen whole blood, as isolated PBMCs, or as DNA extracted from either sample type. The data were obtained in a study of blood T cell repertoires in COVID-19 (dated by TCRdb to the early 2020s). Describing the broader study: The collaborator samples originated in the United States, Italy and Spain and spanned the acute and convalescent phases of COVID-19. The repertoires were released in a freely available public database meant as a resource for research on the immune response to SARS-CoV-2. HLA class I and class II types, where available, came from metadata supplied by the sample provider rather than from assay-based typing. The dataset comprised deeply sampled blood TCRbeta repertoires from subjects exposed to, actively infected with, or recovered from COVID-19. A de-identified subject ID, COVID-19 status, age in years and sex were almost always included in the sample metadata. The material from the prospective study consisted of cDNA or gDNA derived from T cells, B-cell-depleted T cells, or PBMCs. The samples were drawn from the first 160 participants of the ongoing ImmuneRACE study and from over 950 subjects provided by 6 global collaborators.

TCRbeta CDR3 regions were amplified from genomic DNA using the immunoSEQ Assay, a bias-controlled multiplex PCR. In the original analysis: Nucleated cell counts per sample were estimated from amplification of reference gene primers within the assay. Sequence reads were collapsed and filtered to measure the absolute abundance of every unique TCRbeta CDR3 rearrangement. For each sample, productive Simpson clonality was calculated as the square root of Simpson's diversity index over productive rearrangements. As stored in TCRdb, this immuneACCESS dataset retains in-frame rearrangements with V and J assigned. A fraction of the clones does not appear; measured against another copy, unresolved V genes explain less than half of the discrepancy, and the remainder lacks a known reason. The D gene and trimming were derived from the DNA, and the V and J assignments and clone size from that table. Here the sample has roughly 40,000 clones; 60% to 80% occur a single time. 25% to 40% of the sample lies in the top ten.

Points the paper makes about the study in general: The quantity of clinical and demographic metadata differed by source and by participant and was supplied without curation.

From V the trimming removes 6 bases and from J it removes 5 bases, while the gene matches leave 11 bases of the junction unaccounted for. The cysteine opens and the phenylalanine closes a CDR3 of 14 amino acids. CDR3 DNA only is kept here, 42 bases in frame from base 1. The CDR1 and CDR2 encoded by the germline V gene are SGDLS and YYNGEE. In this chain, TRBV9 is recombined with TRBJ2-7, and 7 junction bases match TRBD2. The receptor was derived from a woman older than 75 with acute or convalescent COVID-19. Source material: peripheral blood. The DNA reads TGTGCCAGCAATAGGAACGGGAGGAGGGACGAGCAGTACTTC. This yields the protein CASNRNGRRDEQYF.